Presented here are 25 T cell receptor beta chains from one specimen sequenced in a study of blood T cell repertoires in COVID-19. Clones were sequenced by immunoSEQ multiplex PCR, and TCRdb holds only the in-frame ones, with some missing. The sample shows more than 100,000 clones, less than 90% of them seen only once. The sample comprised peripheral blood. The receptors originated from an elderly man with acute or convalescent COVID-19.

This clone was seen a few times. The rearrangement links TRBV6-1 to TRBJ1-1; D remains unclear. The germline V gene has CDR1 MNHNS and CDR2 SASEGT. CDR3 length: 12 residues. The V end lost 2 bases, the J end lost 6 bases, and 7 bases lay between the germline ends. CDR3 sequence: CASSERVPEAFF. The CDR3 region has the DNA TGTGCCAGCAGTGAACGGGTCCCTGAAGCTTTCTTT.

The CDR3 nucleotides read TGTGCCAGCTCACCCCAGCAGGAAGCCTACAATGAGCAGTTCTTC. Protein sequence: CASSPQQEAYNEQFF. V usage is TRBV18 and J usage is TRBJ2-1; D is ambiguous. The CDR3 is made up of 15 amino acids. V was trimmed by 3 bases and J by 2 bases, leaving 11 bases between them. The germline V gene encodes CDR1 KGHSH and CDR2 LQKENI.

This clone has more than one count but fewer than ten. The V call is TRBV4-1, the J call TRBJ2-1; no clear D. The CDR3 totals 16 residues. Germline CDR1 and CDR2: MGHRA and YSYEKL. Trimming took off 4 bases at V and 5 bases at J, with 18 bases between the two ends. The CDR3 bases are TGCGCCAGCAGCCGAAACCCGAGCGAGAGTCACAATGAGCAGTTCTTC. This codes for CASSRNPSESHNEQFF.

The chain has TRBV6-5 and TRBJ1-2, with D possibly matching TRBD1 (6 bases). The CDR3 loop spans 14 amino acids. Germline V lookup: CDR1 MNHEY, CDR2 SVGAGI. Trimming took off 2 bases at V and 4 bases at J, with 11 bases between the two ends. The CDR3 DNA is TGTGCCAGCAGTTACGGCCCGGACAGCTATGGCTACACCTTC. As protein: CASSYGPDSYGYTF.

This clone was counted only a few times. The chain couples TRBV19 to TRBJ1-5, with a tentative D call TRBD1 (6 bases). The CDR3 covers 16 residues. Germline lookup yields CDR1 LNHDA and CDR2 SQIVND (reference sequence). The V end was cut by 5 bases, the J end by 1 base, with 15 bases between. CDR3 nucleotides: TGTGCCAGTAGTCTTATGCAGGGGTTGAGCAATCAGCCCCAGCATTTT. Amino acid sequence: CASSLMQGLSNQPQHF.

The chain joins TRBV5-1 to TRBJ1-1; weak D call: TRBD1 (6 bases). With 4 bases removed from V and 1 base from J, the gap between germline ends came to 14 bases. From germline, CDR1 is SGHRS and CDR2 YFSETQ. The CDR3 consists of 15 residues. The CDR3 protein is CASSARTGRNTEAFF. The CDR3 DNA reads TGCGCCAGCAGCGCACGTACAGGGCGGAACACTGAAGCTTTCTTT. The whole variable domain, filled in from reference TRBV5-1 and TRBJ1-1, reads KAGVTQTPRYLIKTRGQQVTLSCSPISGHRSVSWYQQTPGQGLQFLFEYFSETQRNKGNFPGRFSGRQFSNSRSEMNVSTLELGDSALYLCASSARTGRNTEAFFGQGTRLTVV.

V is TRBV19 and J is TRBJ1-5; weak D call: TRBD1 (6 bases). The CDR3 covers 15 residues. V lost 1 base, J lost 9 bases, and 16 bases lay in between. Germline V gene lookup returns CDR1 LNHDA and CDR2 SQIVND (reference sequence). For the CDR3, the DNA is TGTGCCAGTAGTATAGGCTCACAGGACAGCGTGCCCCAGCATTTT. Its translation is CASSIGSQDSVPQHF.

The rearrangement links TRBV6-6 to TRBJ1-5; D remains unclear. The CDR3 loop spans 15 amino acids. The V gene lost 2 bases and the J gene lost 0 bases, with 8 bases spanning the gap. Germline loops: CDR1 MNHNY, CDR2 SVGAGI (reference sequence). CDR3 sequence: CASSYIQDSNQPQHF. In DNA form, the CDR3 reads TGTGCCAGCAGTTACATTCAGGATAGCAATCAGCCCCAGCATTTT.

The genes are TRBV3-1 (or the pseudogene TRBV3-2) and TRBJ2-2, with D possibly TRBD2 on 6 matching bases. V lost 1 base, J lost 7 bases, and 13 bases lay in between. There are 15 residues in the CDR3. Germline V gene sequence: CDR1 LGHDT, CDR2 YNNKEL (reference sequence). The CDR3 sequence is CASSQGPSVGGELFF. CDR3 DNA: TGTGCCAGCAGCCAAGGTCCTAGCGTCGGCGGGGAGCTGTTTTTT.

This chain joins TRBV18 and TRBJ1-4; D possibly corresponds to TRBD1 (5 bases). The CDR3 runs to 16 residues. The germline V gene has CDR1 KGHSH and CDR2 LQKENI. The germline V and J ends were trimmed by 6 bases and 0 bases, with 14 bases remaining between them. The DNA for the CDR3 is TGTGCCAGCTCCCCCGGGGGGGGTGCAACTAATGAAAAACTGTTTTTT. This encodes CASSPGGGATNEKLFF.

A word on this clone: At the DNA level, this CDR3 is encoded by other sequences in the same sample as well. The chain employs TRBV5-1 and TRBJ1-2, with 9 bases matching TRBD1. The CDR3 covers 14 residues. The V gene's germline CDR1 is SGHRS and CDR2 YFSETQ. Trimming took 2 bases from V and 4 from J; bases not matched to a gene: 3. CDR3 bases: TGCGCCAGCAGCTTTGGGGGACAGGGCTATGGCTACACCTTC. Protein product: CASSFGGQGYGYTF.

The V and J genes are TRBV10-2 and TRBJ1-3, with unresolved D. Germline V gene data show CDR1 as WSHSY and CDR2 as SAAADI. V was cut by 4 bases and J by 2 bases, with 9 bases left in between. The CDR3 extends over 14 amino acids. CDR3: CASSGGNTGNTIYF. Here the CDR3 DNA reads TGCGCCAGCAGTGGAGGGAACACTGGAAACACCATATATTTT.

The rearrangement joins TRBV27 to TRBJ2-7; D might be TRBD1 (6 bases). Germline loops: CDR1 MNHEY, CDR2 SMNVEV (reference sequence). Trimming shortened V by 6 bases and J by 6 bases, and 9 bases separated the two germline ends. This CDR3 has 11 residues. Here the CDR3 reads CASRLRGEQYF. The DNA of the CDR3 is TGTGCCAGCAGACTCAGGGGCGAGCAGTACTTC.

V usage is TRBV4-1 and J usage is TRBJ2-5, with a weak D call TRBD1 (5 bases). Germline V gives CDR1 MGHRA, CDR2 YSYEKL. Trimming removed 4 bases at V and 5 bases at J, with 14 bases between. This CDR3 comprises 14 residues. The CDR3 DNA is TGCGCCAGCAGCCGGGAAGCAGGGCGGGAGACCCAGTACTTC. Its translation is CASSREAGRETQYF.

The chain carries TRBV7-3 and TRBJ2-1; 9 bases agree with TRBD1. This CDR3 has 15 residues. After removal of 5 bases from V and 7 bases from J, the junction contained 9 bases not matched to a gene. Germline V gives CDR1 SGHTA, CDR2 FQGTGA. CDR3 sequence: CASSPTPDRGNEQFF. As DNA, the CDR3 is TGTGCCAGCAGCCCGACCCCTGACAGGGGGAATGAGCAGTTCTTC.

This chain joins TRBV18 and TRBJ1-4, with D unclear. From germline, CDR1 is KGHSH and CDR2 LQKENI. The CDR3 runs to 11 residues. Deletions cut 3 bases from V and 8 bases from J, with 4 bases between. This CDR3 reads CASSPGEKLFF. The CDR3 DNA is TGTGCCAGCTCACCGGGCGAAAAACTGTTTTTT.

The chain carries TRBV9 and TRBJ2-2, with 7 bases lining up with TRBD2. The CDR3 runs 17 residues. In germline, CDR1 is SGDLS, CDR2 YYNGEE. The ends lost 4 bases at V and 3 bases at J; junction bases unmatched: 12. The CDR3: CASSTPGGGRYTGELFF. The CDR3 coding sequence is TGTGCCAGCAGCACCCCGGGGGGTGGGCGGTACACCGGGGAGCTGTTTTTT.

The chain has TRBV30 and TRBJ1-1; possible D gene TRBD1, 5 bases. Germline CDR1 reads GTSNPN; CDR2 reads SVGIG (reference sequence). Trimming pared 8 bases from V and 7 bases from J, leaving 14 bases between. This CDR3 is built from 11 residues. CDR3 DNA sequence: TGTGCCCGGGGACGGAGTGGTGAAGCTTTCTTT. Its protein is CARGRSGEAFF. The complete variable domain, with remaining parts taken from reference TRBV30 and TRBJ1-1, reads SQTIHQWPATLVQPVGSPLSLECTVEGTSNPNLYWYRQAAGRGLQLLFYSVGIGQISSEVPQNLSASRPQDRQFILSSKKLLLSDSGFYLCARGRSGEAFFGQGTRLTVV.

This clone turned up a few times. Mismatch with germline at one junction end may stem from a read error. The chain recombines TRBV3-1 (or the pseudogene TRBV3-2) with TRBJ1-3, with 9 bases fitting TRBD1. Germline V lookup: CDR1 LGHDT, CDR2 YNNKEL (reference sequence). This CDR3 spans 15 amino acids. CDR3 sequence (DNA): TGTGCCAGCAGTCAAGACAGGGGGACTGGAAACACCATATATTTT. Translating it yields CASSQDRGTGNTIYF.

This sequence joins TRBV5-8 and TRBJ1-2; TRBD1 is a possible D gene (6 bases). Germline-derived CDR1 and CDR2 are SGHTS and YDEGEE. The CDR3 is made up of 14 amino acids. The V end lost 0 bases, the J end lost 5 bases, and 11 bases lay between the germline ends. This CDR3 is CASSLDRETYGYTF. DNA of the CDR3: TGTGCCAGCAGCTTGGACAGGGAGACATATGGCTACACCTTC.

This chain uses TRBV7-3 with TRBJ2-1; 8 bases align to TRBD2. J gave up 5 bases and V 6 bases, and 12 bases lay outside the gene matches. Germline CDR1 is SGHTA and CDR2 is FQGTGA. CDR3 length equals 16 residues. The CDR3 region is CASRNGMTSAHNEQFF. Here the CDR3 DNA reads TGTGCCAGCAGGAACGGGATGACTAGCGCCCACAATGAGCAGTTCTTC.

The gene calls are TRBV5-6 and TRBJ1-2, with D uncertain. Germline V lookup: CDR1 SGHDT, CDR2 YYEEEE. V was trimmed by 4 bases and J by 8 bases, leaving 21 bases between them. CDR3 length: 15 residues. In DNA, the CDR3 is TGTGCCAGCAGCCCCCGAGGACGGACTCCCCTGGGCTACACCTTC. Amino acid sequence: CASSPRGRTPLGYTF.

V is TRBV27 and J is TRBJ1-1; TRBD1 aligns across 9 bases. Germline values: CDR1 MNHEY, CDR2 SMNVEV (reference sequence). The CDR3 is 15 residues long. V was clipped by 6 bases and J by 4 bases; unmatched bases: 9. This chain's CDR3 is CASRGDRASATEAFF. The CDR3 DNA sequence: TGTGCCAGCAGAGGGGACAGGGCCTCCGCCACTGAAGCTTTCTTT.

The chain combines TRBV5-1 with TRBJ1-5; no reliable D call. Deletions cut 0 bases from V and 4 bases from J, with 8 bases between. The CDR3 totals 14 residues. The germline V gene has CDR1 SGHRS and CDR2 YFSETQ. CDR3 sequence (DNA): TGCGCCAGCAGCTTGGACGGGTTTAATCAGCCCCAGCATTTT. Its protein is CASSLDGFNQPQHF.

This sequence joins TRBV29-1 and TRBJ2-1; perhaps TRBD1 as D (6 bases). The V gene's germline CDR1 is SQVTM and CDR2 ANQGSEA. The CDR3 totals 12 residues. Trimming shortened V by 7 bases and J by 9 bases, and 16 bases separated the two germline ends. CDR3: CSDSQGLGEQFF. For the CDR3, the DNA is TGCAGCGATTCACAGGGTTTGGGTGAGCAGTTCTTC.